The clone carrying this TCR beta chain was observed a handful of times. Its antigen is not identified. 5'RACE primed from the constant segment yielded TCR alpha and TCR beta cDNA libraries bearing sample barcodes and UMIs. TCRdb reprocessed the 5' RACE reads via MiXCR and lists one record per CDR3 protein. This sample has over 95,000 distinct CDR3 sequences, with 22% found just once. This sample is part of a study of T-cell memory formation after mild COVID-19. Findings and caveats of the study: There were some responding clones in pre-infection memory, which suggested that cross-reactive memory had joined. Clones that contracted clustered mainly in CM and EM if CD4+ and in EMRA if CD8+. Clones contracting day 15 to 85 were balanced CD4/CD8; later expanders leaned CD4+.

This clonotype originated in a man aged 18 to 29 who had mild COVID-19 (a few samples of this study predate the infection). Cell type and time point are not known. The sample consisted of PBMCs or a T cell subset sorted from them (not recorded which).

For the CDR3, the DNA is TGCAGCGTGGGGCGGGGGCGCGAGCAGTACTTC. It translates to CSVGRGREQYF. This chain connects TRBV29-1 to TRBJ2-7; D is possibly TRBD2 (7 bases). V was pared by 6 bases and J by 6 bases, with 12 bases between. Germline V gives CDR1 SQVTM, CDR2 ANQGSEA. CDR3 size: 11 residues.